Shown below are 25 T cell receptor beta chains from a single sample sequenced in a study of blood T cell repertoires in COVID-19. Assay: immunoSEQ multiplex PCR; the TCRdb copy retains only in-frame clones and omits some. This table has approximately 210,000 clones, roughly four fifths appearing once. The specimen sequenced was PBMCs or T cells enriched from blood (not recorded which). All receptors derive from a woman aged 55 to 70 who had recovered from COVID-19.

The chain is built from TRBV5-1 and TRBJ1-2, with D maybe TRBD1 (6 bases). Germline assignment: CDR1 SGHRS and CDR2 YFSETQ. This CDR3 comprises 15 residues. The germline V and J ends were trimmed by 0 bases and 2 bases, with 11 bases remaining between them. CDR3 coding DNA: TGCGCCAGCAGCTTGGCCGCGACAGGAAACTATGGCTACACCTTC. This translates into CASSLAATGNYGYTF.

This clone occurred a few times. The rearrangement uses TRBV7-9 and TRBJ1-3; a possible D gene is TRBD1 (5 bases). CDR1 and CDR2 (germline): SEHNR, FQNEAQ (reference sequence). Trimming pared 1 base from V and 0 bases from J, leaving 16 bases between. The CDR3 extends over 18 amino acids. CDR3 sequence reads: CASSLDSGRASSGNTIYF. The CDR3, as DNA: TGTGCCAGCAGCTTAGACAGTGGCAGGGCGAGCTCTGGAAACACCATATATTTT. The full variable domain, with the rest looked up from reference TRBV7-9 and TRBJ1-3, is DTGVSQNPRHKITKRGQNVTFRCDPISEHNRLYWYRQTLGQGPEFLTYFQNEAQLEKSRLLSDRFSAERPKGSFSTLEIQRTEQGDSAMYLCASSLDSGRASSGNTIYFGEGSWLTVV.

This clone was counted once. CDR3 region: CASSVWEQGAKNEQFF. The CDR3 DNA sequence: TGTGCCAGCAGCGTTTGGGAACAGGGGGCCAAAAATGAGCAGTTCTTC. This chain joins TRBV9 and TRBJ2-1; 9 positions agree with TRBD1. CDR3 length equals 16 residues. Germline CDR1 reads SGDLS; CDR2 reads YYNGEE. V shed 2 bases, J shed 7 bases, and the junction held 10 bases outside the gene matches. Complete variable domain (other parts from reference TRBV9 and TRBJ2-1): DSGVTQTPKHLITATGQRVTLRCSPRSGDLSVYWYQQSLDQGLQFLIQYYNGEERAKGNILERFSAQQFPDLHSELNLSSLELGDSALYFCASSVWEQGAKNEQFFGPGTRLTVL.

The chain is built from TRBV27 and TRBJ2-1, with no clear D. The CDR3 contains 12 residues. Germline V CDR1 and CDR2: MNHEY, SMNVEV (reference sequence). V shed 8 bases and J shed 15 bases, with 20 bases lying between them. CDR3 coding DNA: TGTGCCAGCTCGACTCCCGGCCAAACGCCGTTCTTC. It codes for CASSTPGQTPFF.

The V call is TRBV2, the J call TRBJ2-2; tentatively, D is TRBD1 (5 bases). Germline lookup yields CDR1 SNHLY and CDR2 FYNNEI. This CDR3 is 13 amino acids long. The V gene lost 3 bases and the J gene lost 4 bases, with 6 bases spanning the gap. The CDR3 DNA follows: TGTGCCAGCAGTGAGCAGGGCACCGGGGAGCTGTTTTTT. Residues: CASSEQGTGELFF.

The rearrangement joins TRBV11-2 to TRBJ2-7; TRBD2 matches 9 bases. J gave up 0 bases and V 5 bases, and 5 bases lay outside the gene matches. This CDR3 has 15 amino acids. CDR1 and CDR2 (germline): SGHAT, FQNNGV. The CDR3 sequence: CASSTISGSSYEQYF. CDR3 in DNA: TGTGCCAGCAGCACGATTAGCGGGAGCTCCTACGAGCAGTACTTC.

The rearrangement uses TRBV4-1 and TRBJ1-1, with a weak D call TRBD1 (5 bases). CDR1 and CDR2 from the germline V gene are MGHRA and YSYEKL. The CDR3 spans 14 residues. Deletions cut 2 bases from V and 3 bases from J, with 10 bases between. The CDR3 nucleotides are TGCGCCAGCAGCCAACACCCCAGGGACACTGAAGCTTTCTTT. Translating it yields CASSQHPRDTEAFF.

This clone has a handful of counts. The chain joins TRBV7-9 to TRBJ1-5; no clear D. CDR1 and CDR2 (germline): SEHNR, FQNEAQ (reference sequence). V dropped 6 bases and J dropped 0 bases, with 6 bases sitting between them. CDR3 length equals 13 residues. The DNA of the CDR3 is TGTGCCAGCAGACTCAATAGCAATCAGCCCCAGCATTTT. This translates into CASRLNSNQPQHF.

The chain joins TRBV3-1 (or the pseudogene TRBV3-2) to TRBJ2-7; 8 nucleotides agree with TRBD2. Germline V lookup: CDR1 LGHDT, CDR2 YNNKEL (reference sequence). The J segment lost 2 bases and the V segment lost 4 bases, leaving 10 bases of the junction unmatched. The CDR3 is 16 residues long. The CDR3 bases are TGTGCCAGCAGCCCATCTAGCGGGCTACCCCCCTACGAGCAGTACTTC. Its protein product is CASSPSSGLPPYEQYF.

The chain joins TRBV5-6 to TRBJ1-3, with D possibly matching TRBD1 (6 bases). The CDR3 loop spans 14 amino acids. Per the germline V gene, CDR1 is SGHDT and CDR2 is YYEEEE. With 6 bases removed from V and 4 bases from J, the gap between germline ends came to 14 bases. The CDR3 bases are TGTGCCAGCACCATGTCAGGGGTCGGAAACACCATATATTTT. It codes for CASTMSGVGNTIYF.

This clone came up once. J is TRBJ1-2 and V is TRBV5-3; D is uncertain. TRBV5-3 is designated an ORF whose function remains uncertain. V shed 0 bases and J shed 0 bases, with 9 bases lying between them. This CDR3 contains 15 residues. The CDR3 here is CARSLEEKPNYGYTF. The CDR3 region has the DNA TGTGCCAGAAGCTTGGAGGAGAAACCTAACTATGGCTACACCTTC.

Only a few counts were recorded for this clone. This chain joins TRBV6-6 and TRBJ1-6, with 9 bases fitting TRBD1. Germline CDR1 reads MNHNY; CDR2 reads SVGAGI (reference sequence). V lost 6 bases to trimming and J lost 9 bases; unmatched junction nucleotides: 6. This CDR3 region has 14 residues. Here the CDR3 reads CASRTGTGTSPLHF. The CDR3 nucleotides are TGTGCCAGCAGAACCGGGACAGGGACTTCACCCCTCCACTTT.

This sequence joins TRBV5-1 and TRBJ1-2; 11 nucleotides agree with TRBD1. The V segment lost 4 bases and the J segment 4 bases; nucleotides outside the gene matches: 3. The CDR3 has 14 amino acids. Germline CDR1 reads SGHRS; CDR2 reads YFSETQ. The CDR3 region has the DNA TGCGCCAGCAGCCAAGGACAGGGGGCCTATGGCTACACCTTC. Residues: CASSQGQGAYGYTF.

The V and J genes are TRBV12-3 or TRBV12-4 and TRBJ2-2, with D perhaps matching TRBD1 (6 bases). V lost 8 bases and J 5 bases, leaving 12 bases between the germline ends. The length of the CDR3 is 13 residues. The DNA for the CDR3 is TGTGCCAGCCAGGGGATTACAACCGGGGAGCTGTTTTTT. Translating gives CASQGITTGELFF.

V and J are TRBV19 and TRBJ1-5; D gene unclear. The CDR3 has 15 amino acids. V dropped 5 bases and J dropped 1 base, with 12 bases sitting between them. The germline V gene has CDR1 LNHDA and CDR2 SQIVND (reference sequence). The CDR3 here is CASSVLFGSNQPQHF. CDR3 bases: TGTGCCAGTAGTGTCTTGTTTGGCAGCAATCAGCCCCAGCATTTT.

This chain links TRBV7-9 with TRBJ2-3, with a tentative D call TRBD2 (6 bases). Deletions cut 11 bases from V and 2 bases from J, with 17 bases between. The germline gives CDR1 SEHNR, CDR2 FQNEAQ (reference sequence). CDR3 length equals 14 residues. CDR3 region: CAGAHAGNTDTQYF. As DNA, the CDR3 is TGTGCCGGCGCACATGCGGGAAACACAGATACGCAGTATTTT.

The chain uses TRBV15 and TRBJ1-6; TRBD1 aligns across 9 bases. J gave up 7 bases and V 4 bases, and 5 bases lay outside the gene matches. The germline gives CDR1 LNHNV, CDR2 YYDKDF (reference sequence). The CDR3 sequence is 15 residues long. CDR3 sequence: CATSIRTGANSPLHF. In DNA form, the CDR3 reads TGTGCCACCAGCATTCGGACAGGGGCCAATTCACCCCTCCACTTT.

The chain couples TRBV2 to TRBJ1-5; possibly TRBD1 for D (6 bases). Germline V CDR1 and CDR2: SNHLY, FYNNEI. Between the trimmed V and J ends, which lost 6 bases and 1 base, there was a span of 16 bases. This CDR3 is 16 amino acids long. CDR3 in DNA: TGTGCCAGCAGGGCCCCAGGGGCTGGGAGCAATCAGCCCCAGCATTTT. It yields the protein CASRAPGAGSNQPQHF. Looking up the rest from reference TRBV2 and TRBJ1-5 gives the full variable domain: EPEVTQTPSHQVTQMGQEVILRCVPISNHLYFYWYRQILGQKVEFLVSFYNNEISEKSEIFDDQFSVERPDGSNFTLKIRSTKLEDSAMYFCASRAPGAGSNQPQHFGDGTRLSIL.

V is TRBV29-1 and J is TRBJ1-1; no clear D. The CDR3 extends over 13 amino acids. With 1 base removed from V and 3 bases from J, the gap between germline ends came to 9 bases. Germline V gene lookup returns CDR1 SQVTM and CDR2 ANQGSEA. In DNA form, the CDR3 reads TGCAGCGTTGAAGCAAGTACTCACACTGAAGCTTTCTTT. It is translated as CSVEASTHTEAFF. The full variable domain, rest sourced from reference TRBV29-1 and TRBJ1-1, is SAVISQKPSRDICQRGTSLTIQCQVDSQVTMMFWYRQQPGQSLTLIATANQGSEATYESGFVIDKFPISRPNLTFSTLTVSNMSPEDSSIYLCSVEASTHTEAFFGQGTRLTVV.

The V and J genes are TRBV25-1 and TRBJ2-2; possibly TRBD1 for D (6 bases). V was clipped by 4 bases and J by 3 bases, with 12 bases between them. Per the germline V gene, CDR1 is MGHDK and CDR2 is SYGVNS. The CDR3 is 15 amino acids. CDR3 bases: TGTGCCAGCAGTGTGGCCGGACAGTACACCGGGGAGCTGTTTTTT. Its translation is CASSVAGQYTGELFF.

The V gene is TRBV7-2, the J gene TRBJ1-2; 10 bases fit TRBD1. Germline lookup yields CDR1 SGHTA and CDR2 FQGNSA. V lost 3 bases and J lost 5; bases outside the gene matches: 3. This CDR3 has 14 amino acids. The CDR3 here is CASSLMDRGYGYTF. The CDR3 bases are TGTGCCAGCAGCTTGATGGACAGGGGGTATGGCTACACCTTC.

The sample holds one count of this clone. CDR3 coding DNA: TGTGCCAGCAGCTTAGGACAGGGTTTAAGGGAGCAGTTCTTC. The encoded protein is CASSLGQGLREQFF. This chain uses TRBV7-3 with TRBJ2-1; 8 bases line up with TRBD1. The CDR3 is made up of 14 amino acids. V was clipped by 2 bases and J by 10 bases; unmatched bases: 7. Germline CDR1 and CDR2: SGHTA and FQGTGA.

J is TRBJ2-7 and V is TRBV19; 7 bases are shared with TRBD1. The CDR3 is 15 residues long. Unmatched junction bases numbered 7, after V lost 3 bases and J lost 2 bases. Looked up from germline, CDR1 is LNHDA and CDR2 is SQIVND (reference sequence). CDR3 nucleotide sequence: TGTGCCAGTAGTATTCGTCTTCAGGGGGCCTACGAGCAGTACTTC. This translates into CASSIRLQGAYEQYF.

The chain is built from TRBV7-2 and TRBJ2-7; TRBD2 is a possible D gene (5 bases). Trimming cost V 5 bases and J 4 bases, with 15 bases left between them. CDR1 SGHTA and CDR2 FQGNSA come from the germline V gene. There are 14 residues in the CDR3. CDR3 amino acids: CASSLPAGNYEQYF. CDR3 sequence (DNA): TGTGCCAGCAGCCTCCCGGCGGGCAATTACGAGCAGTACTTC.

This sequence joins TRBV2 and TRBJ2-5, with D possibly TRBD1 on 6 matching bases. V was pared by 4 bases and J by 3 bases, with 9 bases between. The germline V gene has CDR1 SNHLY and CDR2 FYNNEI. The CDR3 covers 13 residues. CDR3 sequence: CASSGTAKETQYF. The CDR3 DNA follows: TGTGCCAGCAGTGGGACAGCTAAAGAGACCCAGTACTTC.